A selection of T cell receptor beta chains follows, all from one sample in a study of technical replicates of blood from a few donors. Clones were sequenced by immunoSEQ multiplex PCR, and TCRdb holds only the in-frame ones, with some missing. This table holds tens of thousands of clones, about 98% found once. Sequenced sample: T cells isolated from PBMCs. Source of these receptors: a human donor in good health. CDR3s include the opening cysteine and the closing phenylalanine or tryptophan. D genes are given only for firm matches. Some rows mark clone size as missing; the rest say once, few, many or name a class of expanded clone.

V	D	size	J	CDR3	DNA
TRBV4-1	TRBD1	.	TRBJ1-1	CASSHPLLTGGVNWPVEAFF	TGCGCCAGCAGCCATCCTCTGTTGACAGGGGGCGTCAACTGGCCTGTCGAAGCTTTCTTT
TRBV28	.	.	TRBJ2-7	CASSLLSIPHEQYF	TGTGCCAGCAGTTTATTAAGCATTCCCCACGAGCAGTACTTC
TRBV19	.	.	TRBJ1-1	CASRRAAEAFF	TGTGCCAGTAGGAGGGCCGCCGAAGCTTTCTTT
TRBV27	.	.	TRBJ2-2	CASAVGTLNTGELFF	TGTGCCAGCGCTGTAGGGACATTAAACACCGGGGAGCTGTTTTTT
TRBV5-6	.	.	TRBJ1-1	CASSLVRDKRMNTEAFF	TGTGCCAGCAGCTTGGTTCGGGACAAGAGGATGAACACTGAAGCTTTCTTT
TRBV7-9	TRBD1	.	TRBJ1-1	CASSPSGQGNTEAFF	TGTGCCAGCAGCCCCTCGGGACAGGGAAACACTGAAGCTTTCTTT
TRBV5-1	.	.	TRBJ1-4	CASSLGSGEKLFF	TGCGCCAGCAGCTTGGGGAGCGGGGAAAAACTGTTTTTT
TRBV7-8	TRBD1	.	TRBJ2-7	CASSSQGAGYEQYF	TGTGCCAGCAGCTCCCAGGGGGCCGGGTACGAGCAGTACTTC
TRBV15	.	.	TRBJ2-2	CATSREGQGTGELFF	TGTGCCACCAGCAGAGAAGGTCAGGGAACCGGGGAGCTGTTTTTT
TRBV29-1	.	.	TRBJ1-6	CSVELHPGVVDNSPLHF	TGCAGCGTTGAACTCCACCCCGGGGTCGTGGATAATTCACCCCTCCACTTT
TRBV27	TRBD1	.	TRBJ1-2	CASSPRGTGHGYTF	TGTGCCAGCAGTCCCAGAGGGACAGGGCACGGCTACACCTTC
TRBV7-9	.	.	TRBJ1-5	CASSLGAPNQPQHF	TGTGCCAGCAGCTTAGGCGCTCCCAATCAGCCCCAGCATTTT
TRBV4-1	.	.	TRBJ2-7	CASSQDLESSGYEQYF	TGCGCCAGCAGCCAAGATCTCGAGTCTTCAGGGTACGAGCAGTACTTC
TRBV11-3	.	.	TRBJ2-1	CASSQYNEQFF	TGTGCCAGCAGCCAGTACAATGAGCAGTTCTTC
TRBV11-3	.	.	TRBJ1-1	CASSLAATVGEAFF	TGTGCCAGCAGCTTAGCCGCGACAGTAGGTGAAGCTTTCTTT
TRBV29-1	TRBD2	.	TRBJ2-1	CSVGTSGNEQFF	TGCAGCGTTGGGACTAGTGGCAATGAGCAGTTCTTC
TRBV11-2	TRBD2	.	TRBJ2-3	CASSPFRGEDYSDTQYF	TGTGCCAGCAGCCCCTTTCGGGGGGAGGATTACTCAGATACGCAGTATTTT
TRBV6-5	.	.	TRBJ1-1	CASSHYMNTEAFF	TGTGCCAGCAGTCATTACATGAACACTGAAGCTTTCTTT
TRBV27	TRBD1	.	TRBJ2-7	CASTDRGGYEQYF	TGTGCCAGCACCGACAGGGGCGGTTACGAGCAGTACTTC
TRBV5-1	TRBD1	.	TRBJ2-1	CASSLVPGGTYEQFF	TGCGCCAGCAGCTTGGTTCCAGGGGGCACCTATGAGCAGTTCTTC
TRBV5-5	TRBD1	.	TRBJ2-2	CASSLAGQGVGELFF	TGTGCCAGCAGCTTGGCCGGGCAGGGGGTCGGGGAGCTGTTTTTT
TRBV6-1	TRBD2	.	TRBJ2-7	CASSQGLVAGPRYEQYF	TGTGCCAGCAGTCAAGGGTTGGTAGCGGGGCCTAGGTACGAGCAGTACTTC
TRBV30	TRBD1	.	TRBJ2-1	CAWSVRTGGQFSSYNEQFF	TGTGCCTGGAGTGTACGGACAGGGGGCCAGTTCAGCTCCTACAATGAGCAGTTCTTC
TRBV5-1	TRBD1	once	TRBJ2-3	CASSLRDRDTQYF	TGCGCCAGCAGCCTCCGGGACAGAGATACGCAGTATTTT
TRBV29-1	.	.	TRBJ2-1	CSGGPSERGQFF	TGCAGCGGTGGCCCGAGCGAACGGGGGCAGTTCTTC
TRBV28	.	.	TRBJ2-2	CASFTTGDTGELFF	TGTGCCAGCTTTACGACAGGAGACACCGGGGAGCTGTTTTTT
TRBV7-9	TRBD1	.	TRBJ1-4	CASSFSSGQGVLNEKLFF	TGTGCCAGCAGCTTTAGCTCGGGACAGGGGGTCCTCAATGAAAAACTGTTTTTT
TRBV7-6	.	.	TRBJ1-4	CASRERPPGVVTTNEKLFF	TGTGCCAGCAGGGAACGCCCCCCGGGGGTCGTCACAACTAATGAAAAACTGTTTTTT
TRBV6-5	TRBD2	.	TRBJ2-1	CASSSSGRGDEQFF	TGTGCCAGCAGTTCCAGCGGGAGGGGTGATGAGCAGTTCTTC
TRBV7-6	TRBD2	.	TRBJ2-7	CASSLYSGGGASYEQYF	TGTGCCAGCAGCTTATATTCCGGCGGGGGGGCTTCCTACGAGCAGTACTTC
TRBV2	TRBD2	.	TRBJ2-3	CASSAPSGGSTDTQYF	TGTGCCAGCAGTGCCCCTAGCGGGGGGTCCACAGATACGCAGTATTTT
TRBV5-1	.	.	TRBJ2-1	CASSLGKGNEQFF	TGCGCCAGCAGCTTGGGGAAGGGGAATGAGCAGTTCTTC
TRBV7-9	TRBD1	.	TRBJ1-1	CASSWGKDRENTEAFF	TGTGCCAGCAGCTGGGGGAAGGACAGGGAGAACACTGAAGCTTTCTTT
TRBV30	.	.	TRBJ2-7	CAWSGTSYYEQYF	TGTGCCTGGAGCGGGACTTCATACTACGAGCAGTACTTC
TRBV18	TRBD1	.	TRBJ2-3	CASSRDRGTDTQYF	TGTGCCAGCTCCCGGGACAGGGGAACAGATACGCAGTATTTT
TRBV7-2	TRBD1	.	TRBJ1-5	CASSFSGTGGQPQHF	TGTGCCAGCAGCTTCTCCGGGACAGGGGGTCAGCCCCAGCATTTT
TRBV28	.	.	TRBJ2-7	CASRLSGVLGSYEQYF	TGTGCCAGCAGGTTGTCCGGGGTACTCGGCTCCTACGAGCAGTACTTC
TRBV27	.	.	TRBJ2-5	CASSPIPPVETQYF	TGTGCCAGCAGTCCCATCCCGCCGGTGGAGACCCAGTACTTC
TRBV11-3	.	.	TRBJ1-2	CASSPHRGGEGYGYGYTF	TGTGCCAGCAGCCCCCACCGTGGGGGGGAGGGTTACGGCTATGGCTACACCTTC
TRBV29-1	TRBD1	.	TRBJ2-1	CSVPTGNNEQFF	TGCAGCGTTCCGACAGGGAACAATGAGCAGTTCTTC
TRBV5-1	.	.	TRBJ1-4	CASNPGSLTNEKLFF	TGCGCCAGCAACCCCGGGAGCTTAACTAATGAAAAACTGTTTTTT
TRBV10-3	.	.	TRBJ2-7	CAISEVRDEQYF	TGTGCCATCAGTGAAGTCCGGGACGAGCAGTACTTC
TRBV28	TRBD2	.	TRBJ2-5	CASKPGLAGVQQETQYF	TGTGCCAGCAAACCGGGACTAGCGGGAGTCCAACAAGAGACCCAGTACTTC
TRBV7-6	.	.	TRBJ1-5	CASSLRDNHQPQHF	TGTGCCAGCAGCTTAAGGGACAACCATCAGCCCCAGCATTTT
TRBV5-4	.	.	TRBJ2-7	CASSLGRTVSGEQYF	TGTGCCAGCAGCTTGGGGAGGACGGTTAGTGGCGAGCAGTACTTC
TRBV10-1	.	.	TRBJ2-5	CASSEGVGETQYF	TGCGCCAGCAGTGAAGGGGTAGGAGAGACCCAGTACTTC
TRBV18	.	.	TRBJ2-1	CASSVADNEQFF	TGTGCCAGCTCAGTAGCGGACAATGAGCAGTTCTTC
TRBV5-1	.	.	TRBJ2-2	CASSLGLVELFF	TGCGCCAGCAGCTTGGGTTTAGTGGAGCTGTTTTTT
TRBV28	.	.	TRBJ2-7	CASRGGGGVVYEQYF	TGTGCCAGCAGAGGGGGTGGGGGGGTTGTATACGAGCAGTACTTC
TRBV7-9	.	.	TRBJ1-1	CASSLDWMGAGNTEAFF	TGTGCCAGCAGCTTAGACTGGATGGGCGCTGGGAACACTGAAGCTTTCTTT
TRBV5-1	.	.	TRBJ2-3	CASSLERLSTDTQYF	TGCGCCAGCAGCTTGGAGAGGCTTTCGACAGATACGCAGTATTTT